These T cell receptor beta chains were read from a single sample in a study of technical replicates of blood from a few donors. Using immunoSEQ multiplex PCR, the repertoire was profiled, and TCRdb retains in-frame clones only, with some absent. This sample carries about 57,000 clones, around 90% of them seen once, and the ten largest clones take under 6.5%. Material: PBMCs. All receptors derive from a human donor in good health. Some clones in this sample may be carry-over from other donors' samples. CDR3s include the opening cysteine and the closing phenylalanine or tryptophan. The order of the fields is J gene, V gene, clone size, D gene, CDR3 protein, CDR3 DNA. The D gene is left open where the match is weak. Rows give clone size only sometimes, using once, few, many, or a class for an expanded clone.

j_call: TRBJ2-1; v_call: TRBV7-6; clone_size: .; d_call: TRBD2; cdr3_aa: CASSFQLAGGQFF; cdr3_nt: TGTGCCAGCAGCTTTCAGCTAGCGGGGGGACAGTTCTTC
j_call: TRBJ1-2; v_call: TRBV5-6; clone_size: .; d_call: TRBD1; cdr3_aa: CASSETGGGNGYTF; cdr3_nt: TGTGCCAGCAGCGAGACAGGGGGCGGGAATGGCTACACCTTC
j_call: TRBJ2-3; v_call: TRBV27; clone_size: .; d_call: .; cdr3_aa: CASSPRWGPRADTQYF; cdr3_nt: TGTGCCAGCAGTCCCCGGTGGGGGCCCCGGGCAGATACGCAGTATTTT
j_call: TRBJ2-1; v_call: TRBV7-9; clone_size: .; d_call: .; cdr3_aa: CASSSNRDSNHYNEQFF; cdr3_nt: TGTGCCAGCAGCTCGAACCGTGACTCAAACCACTACAATGAGCAGTTCTTC
j_call: TRBJ1-1; v_call: TRBV5-1; clone_size: .; d_call: TRBD1; cdr3_aa: CASSLGTGIGTEAFF; cdr3_nt: TGCGCCAGCAGCCTTGGGACAGGTATAGGCACTGAAGCTTTCTTT
j_call: TRBJ2-7; v_call: TRBV4-3; clone_size: .; d_call: .; cdr3_aa: CASSQDFTTTYEQYF; cdr3_nt: TGCGCCAGCAGCCAAGATTTCACTACTACCTACGAGCAGTACTTC
j_call: TRBJ2-1; v_call: TRBV19; clone_size: .; d_call: .; cdr3_aa: CASSMDSYNEQFF; cdr3_nt: TGTGCCAGTAGTATGGACAGCTACAATGAGCAGTTCTTC
j_call: TRBJ2-1; v_call: TRBV7-2; clone_size: .; d_call: TRBD2; cdr3_aa: CASSPRTSGKAYNEQFF; cdr3_nt: TGTGCCAGCAGCCCTCGGACTAGCGGGAAAGCCTACAATGAGCAGTTCTTC
j_call: TRBJ2-1; v_call: TRBV1; clone_size: .; d_call: .; cdr3_aa: CTSSQDKPGSSYNEQFF; cdr3_nt: TGCACCAGCAGCCAAGATAAACCCGGGAGCTCCTACAATGAGCAGTTCTTC
j_call: TRBJ2-2; v_call: TRBV7-9; clone_size: .; d_call: TRBD1; cdr3_aa: CASSDTGALVELFF; cdr3_nt: TGTGCCAGCAGCGATACAGGGGCCTTGGTGGAGCTGTTTTTT
j_call: TRBJ1-3; v_call: TRBV6-5; clone_size: .; d_call: .; cdr3_aa: CASSYSNFGGNTIYF; cdr3_nt: TGTGCCAGCAGTTACTCGAATTTCGGGGGAAACACCATATATTTT
j_call: TRBJ2-7; v_call: TRBV2; clone_size: .; d_call: .; cdr3_aa: CASSVFSYEQYF; cdr3_nt: TGTGCCAGCAGTGTATTCTCCTACGAGCAGTACTTC
j_call: TRBJ2-1; v_call: TRBV5-1; clone_size: .; d_call: .; cdr3_aa: CASSLETRINEQFF; cdr3_nt: TGCGCCAGCAGCTTGGAGACTCGCATCAATGAGCAGTTCTTC
j_call: TRBJ2-2; v_call: TRBV27; clone_size: few; d_call: .; cdr3_aa: CASSLGTNTGELFF; cdr3_nt: TGTGCCAGCAGTTTAGGCACGAACACCGGGGAGCTGTTTTTT
j_call: TRBJ1-5; v_call: TRBV4-1; clone_size: .; d_call: .; cdr3_aa: CASSQPDFSNQPQHF; cdr3_nt: TGCGCCAGCAGCCAACCAGATTTTAGCAATCAGCCCCAGCATTTT
j_call: TRBJ2-1; v_call: TRBV18; clone_size: .; d_call: .; cdr3_aa: CASSPGRGRYNEQFF; cdr3_nt: TGTGCCAGCTCACCTGGGCGGGGACGCTACAATGAGCAGTTCTTC
j_call: TRBJ1-2; v_call: TRBV5-8; clone_size: .; d_call: .; cdr3_aa: CASSPRTDLYGYTF; cdr3_nt: TGTGCCAGCAGCCCCCGGACAGACCTCTATGGCTACACCTTC
j_call: TRBJ2-5; v_call: TRBV6-1; clone_size: .; d_call: .; cdr3_aa: CASRRSGWVWTQYF; cdr3_nt: TGTGCCAGCAGGAGGTCAGGGTGGGTGTGGACCCAGTACTTC
j_call: TRBJ2-3; v_call: TRBV15; clone_size: .; d_call: TRBD1; cdr3_aa: CATSREAPGQITDTQYF; cdr3_nt: TGTGCCACCAGCAGAGAGGCCCCGGGACAGATCACAGATACGCAGTATTTT
j_call: TRBJ1-1; v_call: TRBV6-1; clone_size: .; d_call: TRBD1; cdr3_aa: CASSAGGTEAFF; cdr3_nt: TGTGCCAGCAGCGCAGGGGGCACTGAAGCTTTCTTT
j_call: TRBJ1-1; v_call: TRBV5-4; clone_size: .; d_call: TRBD1; cdr3_aa: CASSRDSLNTEAFF; cdr3_nt: TGTGCCAGCAGCCGGGACAGCCTGAACACTGAAGCTTTCTTT
j_call: TRBJ2-7; v_call: TRBV7-3; clone_size: .; d_call: TRBD2; cdr3_aa: CASSPLAGGPEQYF; cdr3_nt: TGTGCCAGCAGCCCCCTAGCGGGGGGTCCCGAGCAGTACTTC